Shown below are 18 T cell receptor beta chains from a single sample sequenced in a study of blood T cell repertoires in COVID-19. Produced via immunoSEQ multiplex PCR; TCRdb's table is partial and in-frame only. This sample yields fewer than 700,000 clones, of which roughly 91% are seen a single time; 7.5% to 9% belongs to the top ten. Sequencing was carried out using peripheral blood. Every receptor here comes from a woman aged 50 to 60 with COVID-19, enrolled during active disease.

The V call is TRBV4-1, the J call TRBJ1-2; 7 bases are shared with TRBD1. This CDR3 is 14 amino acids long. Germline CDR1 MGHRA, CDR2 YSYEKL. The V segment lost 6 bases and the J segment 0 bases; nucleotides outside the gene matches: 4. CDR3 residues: CASRSGTANYGYTF. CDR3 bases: TGCGCCAGCAGGTCCGGGACAGCTAACTATGGCTACACCTTC.

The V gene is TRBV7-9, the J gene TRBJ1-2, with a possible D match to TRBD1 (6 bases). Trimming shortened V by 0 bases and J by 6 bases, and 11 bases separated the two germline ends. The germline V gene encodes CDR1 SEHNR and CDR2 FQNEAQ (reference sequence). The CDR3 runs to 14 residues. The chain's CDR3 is CASSLAFKGDGYTF. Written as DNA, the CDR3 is TGTGCCAGCAGCTTAGCCTTTAAGGGGGATGGCTACACCTTC.

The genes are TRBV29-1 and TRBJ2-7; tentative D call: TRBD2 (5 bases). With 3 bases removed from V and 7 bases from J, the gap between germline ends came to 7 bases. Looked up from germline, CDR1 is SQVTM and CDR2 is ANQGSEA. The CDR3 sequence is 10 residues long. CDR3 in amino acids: CSVETTEQYF. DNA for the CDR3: TGCAGCGTTGAGACTACGGAGCAGTACTTC.

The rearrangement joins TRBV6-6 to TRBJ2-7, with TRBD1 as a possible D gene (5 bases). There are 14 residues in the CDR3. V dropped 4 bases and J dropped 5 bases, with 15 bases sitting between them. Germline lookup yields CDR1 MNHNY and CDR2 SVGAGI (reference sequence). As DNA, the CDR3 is TGTGCCAGCAGTTTGCAGGGCAGGGTAGACGAGCAGTACTTC. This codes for CASSLQGRVDEQYF.

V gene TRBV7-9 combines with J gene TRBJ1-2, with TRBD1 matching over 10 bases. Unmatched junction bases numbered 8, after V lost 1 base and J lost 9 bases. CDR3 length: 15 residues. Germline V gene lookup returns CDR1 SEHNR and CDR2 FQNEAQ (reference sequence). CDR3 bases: TGTGCCAGCAGCTTAGGGCCTCCGGGACAGGGGAGCTACACCTTC. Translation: CASSLGPPGQGSYTF.

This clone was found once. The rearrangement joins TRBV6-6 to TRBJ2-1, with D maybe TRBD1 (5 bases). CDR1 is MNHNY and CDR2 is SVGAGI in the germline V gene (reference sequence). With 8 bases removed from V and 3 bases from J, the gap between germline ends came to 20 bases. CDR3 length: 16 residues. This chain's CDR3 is CASFYRSEPHYNEQFF. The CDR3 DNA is TGTGCCAGCTTCTACAGGTCAGAGCCGCACTACAATGAGCAGTTCTTC.

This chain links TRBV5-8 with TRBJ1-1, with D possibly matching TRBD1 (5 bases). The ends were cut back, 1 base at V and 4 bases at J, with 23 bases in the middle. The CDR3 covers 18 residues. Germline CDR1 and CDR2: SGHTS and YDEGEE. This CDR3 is CASSLHPDRGKRGTEAFF. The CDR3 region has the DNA TGTGCCAGCAGCTTGCACCCCGACCGGGGGAAGAGGGGCACTGAAGCTTTCTTT. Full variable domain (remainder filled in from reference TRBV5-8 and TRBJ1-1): EAGVTQSPTHLIKTRGQQATLRCSPISGHTSVYWYQQALGLGLQFLLWYDEGEERNRGNFPPRFSGRQFPNYSSELNVNALELEDSALYLCASSLHPDRGKRGTEAFFGQGTRLTVV.

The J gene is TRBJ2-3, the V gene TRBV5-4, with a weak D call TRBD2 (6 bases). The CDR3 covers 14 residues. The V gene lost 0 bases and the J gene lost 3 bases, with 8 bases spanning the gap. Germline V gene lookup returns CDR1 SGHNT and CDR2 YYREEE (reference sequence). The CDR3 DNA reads TGTGCCAGCAGCTTGGAACGGGGGACAGATACGCAGTATTTT. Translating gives CASSLERGTDTQYF. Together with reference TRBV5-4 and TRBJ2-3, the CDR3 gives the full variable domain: ETGVTQSPTHLIKTRGQQVTLRCSSQSGHNTVSWYQQALGQGPQFIFQYYREEENGRGNFPPRFSGLQFPNYSSELNVNALELDDSALYLCASSLERGTDTQYFGPGTRLTVL.

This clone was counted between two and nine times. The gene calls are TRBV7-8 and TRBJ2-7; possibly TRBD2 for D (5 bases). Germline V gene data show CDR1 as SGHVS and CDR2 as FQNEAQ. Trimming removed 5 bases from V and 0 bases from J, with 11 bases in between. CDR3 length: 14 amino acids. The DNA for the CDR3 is TGTGCCAGCAGCCTGGAGGCCCTCTCCTACGAGCAGTACTTC. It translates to CASSLEALSYEQYF.

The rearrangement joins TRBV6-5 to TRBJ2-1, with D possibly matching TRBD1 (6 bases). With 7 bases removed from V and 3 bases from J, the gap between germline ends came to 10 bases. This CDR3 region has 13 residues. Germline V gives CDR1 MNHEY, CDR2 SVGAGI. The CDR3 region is CASKAGVYNEQFF. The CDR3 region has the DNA TGTGCCAGCAAGGCAGGGGTCTACAATGAGCAGTTCTTC.

CDR3 residues: CSASTIRDRYYEQYF. CDR3 nucleotide sequence: TGCAGTGCTAGTACTATCCGGGACAGGTACTACGAGCAGTACTTC. V usage is TRBV20-1 and J usage is TRBJ2-7; 8 bases fit TRBD1. The V gene end was trimmed by 3 bases and the J gene end by 3 bases; junction bases not matched to a gene: 10. Per the germline V gene, CDR1 is DFQATT and CDR2 is SNEGSKA (reference sequence). CDR3 length: 15 amino acids.

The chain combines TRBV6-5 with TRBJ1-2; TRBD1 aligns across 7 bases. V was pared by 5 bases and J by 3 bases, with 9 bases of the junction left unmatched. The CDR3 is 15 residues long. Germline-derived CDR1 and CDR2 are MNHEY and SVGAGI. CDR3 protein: CASSPWTGRDYGYTF. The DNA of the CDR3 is TGTGCCAGCAGTCCCTGGACAGGTCGGGACTATGGCTACACCTTC.

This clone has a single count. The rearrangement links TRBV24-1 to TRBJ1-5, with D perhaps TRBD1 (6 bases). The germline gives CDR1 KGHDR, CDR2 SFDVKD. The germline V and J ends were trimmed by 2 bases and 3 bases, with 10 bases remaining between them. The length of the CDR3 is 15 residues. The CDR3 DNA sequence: TGTGCCACCAGTGATTCAGGGGATCACAATCAGCCCCAGCATTTT. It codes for CATSDSGDHNQPQHF.

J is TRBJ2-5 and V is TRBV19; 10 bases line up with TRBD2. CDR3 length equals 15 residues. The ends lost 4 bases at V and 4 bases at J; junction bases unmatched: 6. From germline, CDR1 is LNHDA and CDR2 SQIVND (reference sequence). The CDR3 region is CASSTSGGRGETQYF. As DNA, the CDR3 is TGTGCCAGTAGTACTAGCGGGGGAAGGGGAGAGACCCAGTACTTC. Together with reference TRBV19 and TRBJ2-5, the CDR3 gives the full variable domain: DGGITQSPKYLFRKEGQNVTLSCEQNLNHDAMYWYRQDPGQGLRLIYYSQIVNDFQKGDIAEGYSVSREKKESFPLTVTSAQKNPTAFYLCASSTSGGRGETQYFGPGTRLLVL.

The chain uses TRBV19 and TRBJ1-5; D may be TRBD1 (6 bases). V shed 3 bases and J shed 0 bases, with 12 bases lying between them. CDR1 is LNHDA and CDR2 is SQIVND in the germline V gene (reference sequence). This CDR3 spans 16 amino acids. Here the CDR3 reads CASSMVQGFSNQPQHF. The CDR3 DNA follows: TGTGCCAGTAGTATGGTGCAGGGGTTTAGCAATCAGCCCCAGCATTTT.

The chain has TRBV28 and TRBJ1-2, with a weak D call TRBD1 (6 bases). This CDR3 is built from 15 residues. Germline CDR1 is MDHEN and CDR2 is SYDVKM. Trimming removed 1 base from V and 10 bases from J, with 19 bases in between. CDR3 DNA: TGTGCCAGCAGTTTATTAACGGGACAAGGTAACTTCTACACCTTC. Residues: CASSLLTGQGNFYTF.

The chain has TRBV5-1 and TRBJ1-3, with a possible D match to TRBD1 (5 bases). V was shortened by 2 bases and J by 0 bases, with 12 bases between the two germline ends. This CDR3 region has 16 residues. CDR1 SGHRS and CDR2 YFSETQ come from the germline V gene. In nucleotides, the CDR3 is TGCGCCAGCAGCTTCGGACACCTGAGCTCTGGAAACACCATATATTTT. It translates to CASSFGHLSSGNTIYF.

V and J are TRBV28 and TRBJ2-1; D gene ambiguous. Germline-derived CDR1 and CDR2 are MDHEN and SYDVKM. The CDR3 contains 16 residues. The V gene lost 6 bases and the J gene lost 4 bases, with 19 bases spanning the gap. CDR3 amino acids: CASSSTTFPPYNEQFF. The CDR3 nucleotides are TGTGCCAGCAGCAGTACGACATTCCCACCGTACAATGAGCAGTTCTTC. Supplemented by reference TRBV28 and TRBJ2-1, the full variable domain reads DVKVTQSSRYLVKRTGEKVFLECVQDMDHENMFWYRQDPGLGLRLIYFSYDVKMKEKGDIPEGYSVSREKKERFSLILESASTNQTSMYLCASSSTTFPPYNEQFFGPGTRLTVL.